Presented here are 17 T cell receptor beta chains from one specimen sequenced in a study of cytomegalovirus exposure and HLA in healthy donors. PCR amplification relied on 60 Vbeta primers (plus 13 Jbeta primers). Generated by immunoSEQ multiplex PCR, the TCRdb table keeps only in-frame clones and is missing some. The sample has approximately 190,000 clones, around 90% seen once. Sample: PBMCs. The receptors were gathered from a boy aged 2 to 10 in good health and CMV-seronegative.

As DNA, the CDR3 is TGCGCCAGCAGCTTGGGGCCAGGCGATGAAGCTTTCTTT. Amino acids: CASSLGPGDEAFF. The rearrangement links TRBV5-1 to TRBJ1-1, with D unclear. Germline V CDR1 and CDR2: SGHRS, YFSETQ. CDR3 size: 13 residues. Trimming removed 0 bases at V and 7 bases at J, with 10 bases between.

This chain links TRBV7-8 with TRBJ2-1; 10 bases align to TRBD2. This CDR3 comprises 16 residues. Looked up from germline, CDR1 is SGHVS and CDR2 is FQNEAQ. V lost 5 bases, J lost 7 bases, and 11 bases stayed unmatched. In nucleotides, the CDR3 is TGTGCCAGCAGCCCCCTAGCGGGAGTCGGTGTTAATGAGCAGTTCTTC. Translated: CASSPLAGVGVNEQFF.

The chain employs TRBV16 and TRBJ1-1; D uncertain. The germline V gene encodes CDR1 KGHSY and CDR2 FQNENV. V was pared by 1 base and J by 8 bases, with 14 bases between. The CDR3 has 14 residues. The chain's CDR3 is CASSQFEDLGEAFF. The CDR3 nucleotides read TGTGCCAGCAGCCAATTCGAGGATCTTGGAGAAGCTTTCTTT.

V is TRBV7-8 and J is TRBJ1-1, with TRBD1 identical over 7 bases. CDR1 and CDR2 from the germline V gene are SGHVS and FQNEAQ. This CDR3 contains 15 residues. The J segment lost 4 bases and the V segment lost 0 bases, leaving 5 bases of the junction unmatched. CDR3 DNA sequence: TGTGCCAGCAGCTTAGCGAAGGCAGGGGGCACTGAAGCTTTCTTT. It codes for CASSLAKAGGTEAFF.

In its sample, this clone was seen once. This chain joins TRBV7-6 and TRBJ1-4; D not certain. Trimming removed 1 base from V and 0 bases from J, with 6 bases in between. The CDR3 loop spans 15 amino acids. Germline lookup yields CDR1 SGHVS and CDR2 FNYEAQ. The CDR3 bases are TGTGCCAGCAGCTTAGAACCAGCAACTAATGAAAAACTGTTTTTT. Translated, it gives CASSLEPATNEKLFF.

The rearrangement joins TRBV30 to TRBJ1-1; D not resolved. This CDR3 region has 12 residues. Per germline, CDR1 GTSNPN and CDR2 SVGIG (reference sequence). Trimming left V 4 bases short and J 0 bases short, with 6 bases between. This CDR3 is CAWTGVNTEAFF. CDR3 DNA sequence: TGTGCCTGGACCGGAGTGAACACTGAAGCTTTCTTT.

V and J are TRBV28 and TRBJ2-2; the match to TRBD2 covers 8 bases. This CDR3 region has 15 residues. Per germline, CDR1 MDHEN and CDR2 SYDVKM. Germline trimming cut 1 base from V and 2 bases from J; bases unmatched to any gene: 0. In DNA, the CDR3 is TGTGCCAGCAGTTTATTAGCGGGAAACACCGGGGAGCTGTTTTTT. This gives the protein CASSLLAGNTGELFF.

The chain has TRBV6-1 and TRBJ2-7; the D gene is possibly TRBD1 (5 bases). Trimming took 5 bases from V and 2 from J, leaving 16 bases between them. The length of the CDR3 is 15 residues. Germline V CDR1 and CDR2: MNHNS, SASEGT. The CDR3 coding sequence is TGTGCCAGCAGTACCGGAGACAGAATGACCTACGAGCAGTACTTC. It is translated as CASSTGDRMTYEQYF.

The table lists this clone with a count of one. The gene calls are TRBV7-2 and TRBJ2-7, with D tentatively TRBD2 (7 bases). Between the trimmed V and J ends, which lost 4 bases and 2 bases, there was a span of 12 bases. This CDR3 has 14 residues. Per the germline V gene, CDR1 is SGHTA and CDR2 is FQGNSA. The CDR3 coding sequence is TGTGCCAGCAGCTGGGGCGGGGGCCCCTACGAGCAGTACTTC. This codes for CASSWGGGPYEQYF.

V usage is TRBV4-2 and J usage is TRBJ2-7, with D possibly TRBD2 on 6 matching bases. CDR3 length: 13 residues. Germline values: CDR1 LGHNA, CDR2 YNFKEQ. V was trimmed by 5 bases and J by 3 bases, leaving 11 bases between them. CDR3 loop: CASSVGSRYEQYF. The DNA for the CDR3 is TGTGCCAGCAGCGTCGGGAGCCGCTACGAGCAGTACTTC.

The chain joins TRBV29-1 to TRBJ1-1; D is unclear. The V end was cut by 4 bases, the J end by 4 bases, with 10 bases between. The CDR3 has 12 amino acids. Germline V lookup: CDR1 SQVTM, CDR2 ANQGSEA. CDR3 nucleotide sequence: TGCAGCGTTGTTATGGGAGTCACTGAAGCTTTCTTT. It specifies CSVVMGVTEAFF.

The genes are TRBV5-1 and TRBJ2-3, with 7 bases identical to TRBD1. The CDR3 is 15 residues long. Germline V lookup: CDR1 SGHRS, CDR2 YFSETQ. Trimming cost V 0 bases and J 4 bases; bases outside gene matches: 5. CDR3 sequence: CASSLERQGPDTQYF. The CDR3 coding sequence is TGCGCCAGCAGCTTGGAGCGACAGGGCCCAGATACGCAGTATTTT.

V and J are TRBV29-1 and TRBJ2-7, with 9 bases fitting TRBD2. The CDR3 is 12 residues long. In germline, CDR1 is SQVTM, CDR2 ANQGSEA. J gave up 5 bases and V 4 bases, and 3 bases lay outside the gene matches. The CDR3 reads CSVARLADEQYF. As DNA, the CDR3 is TGCAGCGTTGCGAGACTAGCGGACGAGCAGTACTTC.

V is TRBV7-9 and J is TRBJ1-1; D gene uncertain. The CDR3 has 16 residues. Trimming cost V 5 bases and J 3 bases, with 19 bases left between them. The germline gives CDR1 SEHNR, CDR2 FQNEAQ (reference sequence). CDR3 sequence reads: CASSPFLGMRDTEAFF. Written as DNA, the CDR3 is TGTGCCAGCAGCCCCTTCCTGGGAATGAGGGACACTGAAGCTTTCTTT. Variable domain in full (rest from reference TRBV7-9 and TRBJ1-1): DTGVSQNPRHKITKRGQNVTFRCDPISEHNRLYWYRQTLGQGPEFLTYFQNEAQLEKSRLLSDRFSAERPKGSFSTLEIQRTEQGDSAMYLCASSPFLGMRDTEAFFGQGTRLTVV.

This chain uses TRBV7-9 with TRBJ2-6; 9 bases line up with TRBD1. Germline CDR1 SEHNR, CDR2 FQNEAQ (reference sequence). Trimming took 7 bases from V and 0 from J; bases not matched to a gene: 13. The CDR3 runs to 19 residues. CDR3 residues: CASNSVPGQGVSGANVLTF. DNA for the CDR3: TGTGCCAGCAACTCCGTACCGGGACAGGGAGTCTCTGGGGCCAACGTCCTGACTTTC.

The V call is TRBV9, the J call TRBJ2-7; the match to TRBD1 covers 7 bases. The ends lost 0 bases at V and 1 base at J; junction bases unmatched: 7. The CDR3 extends over 16 amino acids. Germline assignment: CDR1 SGDLS and CDR2 YYNGEE. CDR3 in DNA: TGTGCCAGCAGCGTAGCACCCGGACAGGATTCCTACGAGCAGTACTTC. Protein: CASSVAPGQDSYEQYF.

The V and J genes are TRBV9 and TRBJ2-2; TRBD2 is a possible D gene (6 bases). Per the germline V gene, CDR1 is SGDLS and CDR2 is YYNGEE. This CDR3 region has 15 residues. V gave up 7 bases and J gave up 7 bases, with 20 bases separating them. The CDR3 protein is CASARNRGIDGELFF. The CDR3, as DNA: TGTGCCAGCGCCCGCAACCGGGGGATCGACGGGGAGCTGTTTTTT.